This T cell receptor beta chain was sequenced for a study of OX40 agonist ivuxolimab in advanced cancers. Repertoires were generated with immunoSEQ multiplex PCR, while TCRdb's copy carries only in-frame clones and drops some. The sample gives 70,000 to 95,000 clones, around 90% of which show up once; 10% to 15% is in the top ten. Trimming took 4 bases from V and 4 from J, leaving 16 bases between them. This CDR3 is 14 amino acids long. Germline CDR1 GTSNPN, CDR2 SVGIG (reference sequence). In this sample, this clone turned up once. The receptor was isolated from an adult with an advanced solid tumor such as melanoma, head and neck, liver or kidney cancer. The chain has TRBV30 and TRBJ1-2; D is undetermined. The source material was CD4+ or CD8+ T cells sorted from blood, sampled in a trial of the OX40 agonist ivuxolimab. The CDR3 DNA reads as TGTGCCTGGAACACCGCCAGTCGAAGCTATGGCTACACCTTC. It translates to CAWNTASRSYGYTF.